A single sample is the source of the 12 T cell receptor beta chains below, sequenced in a study of blood T cell repertoires in COVID-19. TCRdb keeps only in-frame clones here, not all; method: immunoSEQ multiplex PCR. Of 220,000 or so clones in the sample, roughly nine tenths were seen once. Sequenced: peripheral blood. The source of these receptors is a woman in her 50s with COVID-19, enrolled during active disease.

The chain couples TRBV27 to TRBJ2-3; possibly TRBD1 for D (5 bases). The CDR3 is 13 amino acids. The germline V gene encodes CDR1 MNHEY and CDR2 SMNVEV (reference sequence). V was pared by 6 bases and J by 4 bases, with 11 bases between. DNA of the CDR3: TGTGCCAGCAGCACAGGATTCGCAGATACGCAGTATTTT. This translates into CASSTGFADTQYF.

Only a few counts were recorded for this clone. The gene calls are TRBV11-2 and TRBJ2-7, with 9 bases fitting TRBD1. Germline-derived CDR1 and CDR2 are SGHAT and FQNNGV. V lost 5 bases to trimming and J lost 6 bases; unmatched junction nucleotides: 8. The CDR3 is made up of 14 amino acids. CDR3 protein: CASSLLRQGGEQYF. CDR3 coding DNA: TGTGCCAGCAGCCTCCTAAGACAGGGGGGCGAGCAGTACTTC. The entire variable domain, with the rest obtained from reference TRBV11-2 and TRBJ2-7, is as follows: EAGVAQSPRYKIIEKRQSVAFWCNPISGHATLYWYQQILGQGPKLLIQFQNNGVVDDSQLPKDRFSAERLKGVDSTLKIQPAKLEDSAVYLCASSLLRQGGEQYFGPGTRLTVT.

This clone was detected only a few times. The V gene is TRBV5-6, the J gene TRBJ1-5; TRBD1 might be the D (6 bases). Trimming pared 0 bases from V and 7 bases from J, leaving 11 bases between. Germline V CDR1 and CDR2: SGHDT, YYEEEE. The CDR3 totals 14 residues. For the CDR3, the DNA is TGTGCCAGCAGCTTGGTGGGGGCTCGGCAGCCCCAGCATTTT. Residues: CASSLVGARQPQHF.

The CDR3 region is CASSETRREQYV. In nucleotides, the CDR3 is TGTGCCAGCAGTGAAACCCGGCGGGAGCAGTACGTC. This chain links TRBV6-1 with TRBJ2-7; the D is unclear. Germline V CDR1 and CDR2: MNHNS, SASEGT. The CDR3 sequence is 12 residues long. The V end lost 2 bases, the J end lost 7 bases, and 9 bases lay between the germline ends.

This clone has just a few counts. The V call is TRBV6-4, the J call TRBJ1-2; a possible D gene is TRBD1 (6 bases). CDR1 and CDR2 from the germline V gene are MRHNA and SNTAGT. The CDR3 runs to 13 residues. V was shortened by 5 bases and J by 8 bases, with 15 bases between the two germline ends. The CDR3 loop reads CASSKQGSEGYTF. The CDR3 bases are TGTGCCAGCAGTAAACAGGGTTCTGAGGGCTACACCTTC.

The chain is built from TRBV7-2 and TRBJ1-2, with 9 bases fitting TRBD1. CDR3 size: 16 residues. CDR1 and CDR2 (germline): SGHTA, FQGNSA. Trimming removed 2 bases from V and 8 bases from J; junction bases left unmatched: 12. Here the CDR3 DNA reads TGTGCCAGCAGCTTAACGAGCAGAGACAGGGGGAACGGCTACACCTTC. It translates to CASSLTSRDRGNGYTF.

The rearrangement links TRBV28 to TRBJ1-2; 7 bases map to TRBD1. V lost 3 bases, J lost 4 bases, and 14 bases stayed unmatched. Germline lookup yields CDR1 MDHEN and CDR2 SYDVKM. The CDR3 has 17 amino acids. CDR3 loop: CASSFRDRPGSGYGYTF. The CDR3 DNA sequence: TGTGCCAGCAGTTTCCGGGACAGACCCGGAAGTGGCTATGGCTACACCTTC.

This chain uses TRBV28 with TRBJ1-2; TRBD1 matches 7 bases. The V segment lost 2 bases and the J segment 4 bases; nucleotides outside the gene matches: 1. The CDR3 runs 13 residues. CDR1 and CDR2 (germline): MDHEN, SYDVKM. As DNA, the CDR3 is TGTGCCAGCAGTTTAACAGGGGTCTATGGCTACACCTTC. It translates to CASSLTGVYGYTF.

V is TRBV9 and J is TRBJ1-6; 7 bases map to TRBD1. Per the germline V gene, CDR1 is SGDLS and CDR2 is YYNGEE. The CDR3 covers 14 residues. J gave up 13 bases and V 3 bases, and 10 bases lay outside the gene matches. The CDR3: CASSASQQGTPLHF. The CDR3 coding sequence is TGTGCCAGCAGCGCTAGCCAACAGGGGACTCCCCTCCACTTT.

This chain uses TRBV27 with TRBJ1-2, with TRBD1 as a possible D gene (6 bases). This CDR3 region has 14 residues. The V end lost 5 bases, the J end lost 4 bases, and 14 bases lay between the germline ends. CDR1 and CDR2 from the germline V gene are MNHEY and SMNVEV (reference sequence). The CDR3 reads CASSLLGAGYGYTF. The CDR3 bases are TGTGCCAGCAGTCTACTGGGGGCAGGCTATGGCTACACCTTC.

The chain has TRBV5-1 and TRBJ2-7; TRBD1 matches at 10 bases. V lost 3 bases, J lost 4 bases, and 10 bases stayed unmatched. Germline CDR1 is SGHRS and CDR2 is YFSETQ. This CDR3 is built from 16 residues. The chain's CDR3 is CASSSVGTGVGYEQYF. The CDR3 region has the DNA TGCGCCAGCAGCTCCGTCGGGACAGGGGTAGGGTACGAGCAGTACTTC.

The gene calls are TRBV13 and TRBJ1-1; D uncertain. With 5 bases removed from V and 0 bases from J, the gap between germline ends came to 13 bases. Per the germline V gene, CDR1 is PRHDT and CDR2 is FYEKMQ (reference sequence). The CDR3 runs to 15 residues. The CDR3 nucleotides read TGTGCCAGCAGCCCGGGAGGTGGCATGAACACTGAAGCTTTCTTT. Protein sequence: CASSPGGGMNTEAFF.